A single sample is the source of the 9 T cell receptor beta chains below, sequenced in a study of CD8+ T cells in alopecia areata. Extraction of RNA preceded its reverse transcription into cDNA, which served as the sequencing template. Assay: immunoSEQ multiplex PCR; the TCRdb copy retains only in-frame clones and omits some. The repertoire includes about 190,000 clones, roughly three fifths of them detected once, and roughly 0.67% sits in the top ten. Regarding treatment: oral pan-JAK inhibitor, 5-10 mg twice daily. The material sequenced was CD4+ T cells sorted from blood, taken at week 4, from a patient treated with tofacitinib. These receptors came from a human donor with alopecia areata.

This sequence joins TRBV18 and TRBJ1-5; a possible D gene is TRBD1 (6 bases). V gave up 3 bases and J gave up 7 bases, with 19 bases separating them. Germline V gives CDR1 KGHSH, CDR2 LQKENI. The CDR3 spans 16 residues. CDR3 in DNA: TGTGCCAGCTCACCTCTAGCGGGGGGGGGCGCACAGCCCCAGCATTTT. Amino acid sequence: CASSPLAGGGAQPQHF.

This chain uses TRBV27 with TRBJ2-1, with TRBD1 matching over 7 bases. Per the germline V gene, CDR1 is MNHEY and CDR2 is SMNVEV (reference sequence). Losses at the gene ends were 5 bases for V and 7 bases for J; bases not matched to a gene: 14. This CDR3 is built from 16 residues. DNA of the CDR3: TGTGCCAGCAGTCTACTCAAAGCCGGGACAGAGAATGAGCAGTTCTTC. It specifies CASSLLKAGTENEQFF.

The J gene is TRBJ2-7, the V gene TRBV29-1, with D perhaps TRBD1 (5 bases). In germline, CDR1 is SQVTM, CDR2 ANQGSEA. The V end lost 1 base, the J end lost 3 bases, and 7 bases lay between the germline ends. The CDR3 totals 12 residues. The CDR3 loop is CSVEGGGYEQYF. The DNA of the CDR3 is TGCAGCGTTGAAGGGGGCGGCTACGAGCAGTACTTC.

V gene TRBV7-2 combines with J gene TRBJ1-5; D ambiguous. The V and J ends lost 6 bases and 0 bases respectively, with 15 bases between them. The CDR3 covers 16 residues. Germline-derived CDR1 and CDR2 are SGHTA and FQGNSA. The CDR3 loop reads CASSPQFTVSNQPQHF. CDR3 DNA: TGTGCCAGCAGTCCACAATTTACGGTTAGCAATCAGCCCCAGCATTTT.

V is TRBV30 and J is TRBJ1-4, with TRBD1 identical over 10 bases. This CDR3 is built from 14 residues. Germline V gives CDR1 GTSNPN, CDR2 SVGIG (reference sequence). V lost 3 bases and J lost 9; bases outside the gene matches: 7. CDR3 bases: TGTGCCTGGAGCCTCCGGGACAGGGGCCAAAAACTGTTTTTT. Translated: CAWSLRDRGQKLFF. The variable domain in full, with the rest retrieved from reference TRBV30 and TRBJ1-4, is SQTIHQWPATLVQPVGSPLSLECTVEGTSNPNLYWYRQAAGRGLQLLFYSVGIGQISSEVPQNLSASRPQDRQFILSSKKLLLSDSGFYLCAWSLRDRGQKLFFGSGTQLSVL.

In this sample, this clone turned up a few times. The V gene is TRBV5-1, the J gene TRBJ2-5; 8 bases line up with TRBD2. V lost 5 bases, J lost 4 bases, and 10 bases stayed unmatched. Germline loops: CDR1 SGHRS, CDR2 YFSETQ. The CDR3 spans 15 residues. CDR3 amino acids: CASRPTSAAGETQYF. CDR3 nucleotide sequence: TGCGCCAGCAGGCCGACTAGCGCGGCGGGAGAGACCCAGTACTTC.

This clone was picked up a small number of times. The chain joins TRBV4-2 to TRBJ2-5; D gene unclear. The CDR3 loop spans 13 amino acids. V gave up 1 base and J gave up 5 bases, with 8 bases separating them. Germline V gene data show CDR1 as LGHNA and CDR2 as YNFKEQ. The CDR3 here is CASSQGLTETQYF. The CDR3 coding sequence is TGTGCCAGCAGCCAAGGACTTACGGAGACCCAGTACTTC.

The rearrangement uses TRBV5-1 and TRBJ1-1; D is perhaps TRBD1 (6 bases). Per germline, CDR1 SGHRS and CDR2 YFSETQ. This CDR3 is built from 14 residues. Trimming took 4 bases from V and 1 from J, leaving 11 bases between them. The CDR3 loop is CASSARGGNTEAFF. For the CDR3, the DNA is TGCGCCAGCAGCGCACGAGGGGGGAACACTGAAGCTTTCTTT.

The DNA for the CDR3 is TGTGCCAGCAGCTTGGGACTAGTGGGGAGAGCAGATACGCAGTATTTT. It codes for CASSLGLVGRADTQYF. The chain links TRBV5-4 to TRBJ2-3; D may be TRBD2 (6 bases). Between the trimmed V and J ends, which lost 0 bases and 4 bases, there was a span of 15 bases. The CDR3 has 16 residues. From germline, CDR1 is SGHNT and CDR2 YYREEE (reference sequence).